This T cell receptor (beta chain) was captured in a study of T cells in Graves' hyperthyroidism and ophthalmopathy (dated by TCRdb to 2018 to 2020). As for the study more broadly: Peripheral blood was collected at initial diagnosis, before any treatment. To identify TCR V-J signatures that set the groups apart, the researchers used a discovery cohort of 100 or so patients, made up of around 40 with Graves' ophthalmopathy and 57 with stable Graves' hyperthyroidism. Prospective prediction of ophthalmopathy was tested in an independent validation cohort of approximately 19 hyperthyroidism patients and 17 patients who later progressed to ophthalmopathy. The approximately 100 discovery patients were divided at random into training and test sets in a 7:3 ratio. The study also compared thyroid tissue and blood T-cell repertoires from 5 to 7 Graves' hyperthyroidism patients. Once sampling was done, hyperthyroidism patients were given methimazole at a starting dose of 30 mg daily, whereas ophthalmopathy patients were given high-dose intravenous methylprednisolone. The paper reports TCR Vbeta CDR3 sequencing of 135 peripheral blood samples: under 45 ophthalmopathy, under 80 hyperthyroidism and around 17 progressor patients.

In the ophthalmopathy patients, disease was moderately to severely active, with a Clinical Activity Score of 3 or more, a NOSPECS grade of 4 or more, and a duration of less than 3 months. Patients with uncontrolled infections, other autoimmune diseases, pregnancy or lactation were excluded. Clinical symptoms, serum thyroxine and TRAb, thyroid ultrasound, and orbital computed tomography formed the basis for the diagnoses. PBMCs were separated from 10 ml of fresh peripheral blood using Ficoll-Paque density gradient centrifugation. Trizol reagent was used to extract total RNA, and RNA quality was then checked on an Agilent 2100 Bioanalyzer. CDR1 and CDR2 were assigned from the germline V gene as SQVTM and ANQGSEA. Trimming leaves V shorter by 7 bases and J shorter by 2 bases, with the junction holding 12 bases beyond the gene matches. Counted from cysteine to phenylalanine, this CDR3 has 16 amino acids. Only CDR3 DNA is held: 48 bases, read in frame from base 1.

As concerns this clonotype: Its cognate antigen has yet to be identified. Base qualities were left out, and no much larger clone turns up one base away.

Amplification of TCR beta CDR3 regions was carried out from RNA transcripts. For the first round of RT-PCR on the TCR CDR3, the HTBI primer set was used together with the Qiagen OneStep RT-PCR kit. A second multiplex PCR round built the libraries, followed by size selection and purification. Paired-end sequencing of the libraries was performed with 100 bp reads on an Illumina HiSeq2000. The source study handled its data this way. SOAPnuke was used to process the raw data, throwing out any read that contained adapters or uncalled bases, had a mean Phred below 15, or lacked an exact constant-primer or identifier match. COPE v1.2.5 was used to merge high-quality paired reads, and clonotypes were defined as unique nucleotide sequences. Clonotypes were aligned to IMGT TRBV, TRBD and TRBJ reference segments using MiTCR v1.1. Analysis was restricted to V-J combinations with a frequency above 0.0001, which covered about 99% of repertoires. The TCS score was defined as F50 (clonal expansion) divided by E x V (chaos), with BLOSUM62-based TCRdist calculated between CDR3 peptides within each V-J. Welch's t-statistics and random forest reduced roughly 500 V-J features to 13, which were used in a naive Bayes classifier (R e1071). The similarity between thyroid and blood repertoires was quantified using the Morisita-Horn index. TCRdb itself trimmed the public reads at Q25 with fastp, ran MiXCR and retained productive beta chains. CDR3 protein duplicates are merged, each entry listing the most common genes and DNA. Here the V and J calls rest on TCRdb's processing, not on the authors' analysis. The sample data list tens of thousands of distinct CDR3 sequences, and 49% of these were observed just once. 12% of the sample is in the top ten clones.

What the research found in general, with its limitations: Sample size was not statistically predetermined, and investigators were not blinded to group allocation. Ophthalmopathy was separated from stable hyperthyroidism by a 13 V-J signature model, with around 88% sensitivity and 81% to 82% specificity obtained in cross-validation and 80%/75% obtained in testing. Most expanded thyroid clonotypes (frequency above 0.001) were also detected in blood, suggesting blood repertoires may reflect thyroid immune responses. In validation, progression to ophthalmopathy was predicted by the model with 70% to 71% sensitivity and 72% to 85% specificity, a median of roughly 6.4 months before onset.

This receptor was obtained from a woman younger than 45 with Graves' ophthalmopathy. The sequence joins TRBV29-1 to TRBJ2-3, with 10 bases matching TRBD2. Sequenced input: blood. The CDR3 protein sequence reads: CSARPTSGDPTDTQYF. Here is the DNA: TGCAGCGCCCGACCAACTAGCGGGGATCCCACAGATACGCAGTATTTT.